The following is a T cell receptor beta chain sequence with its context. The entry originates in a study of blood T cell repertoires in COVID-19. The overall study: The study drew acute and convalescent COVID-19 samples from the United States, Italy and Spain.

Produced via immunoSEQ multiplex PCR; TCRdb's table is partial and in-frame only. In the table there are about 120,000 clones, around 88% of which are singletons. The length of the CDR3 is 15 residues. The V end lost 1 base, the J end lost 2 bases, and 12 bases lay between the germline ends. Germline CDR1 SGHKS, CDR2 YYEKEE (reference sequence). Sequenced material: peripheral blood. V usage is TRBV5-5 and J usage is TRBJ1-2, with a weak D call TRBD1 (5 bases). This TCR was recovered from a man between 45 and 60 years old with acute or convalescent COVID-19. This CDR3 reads CASSLWGRANYGYTF. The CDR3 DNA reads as TGTGCCAGCAGCTTGTGGGGCAGAGCGAACTATGGCTACACCTTC.